Presented here are 28 T cell receptor beta chains from one specimen sequenced in a study of OX40 agonist ivuxolimab in advanced cancers. Library generation was performed with the immunoSEQ multiplex PCR assay. What TCRdb holds here is the immuneACCESS table cut down to in-frame rearrangements. Part of the clones is not present; checked against another copy, under half of the missing clones reflect an unresolved V gene, and the others are unexplained. The sample profile shows about 78,000 clones; under 85% of them were found once. The ten largest clones represent 0.4% to 0.55% of the sample. The sample was CD4+ or CD8+ T cells sorted from blood, taken in a trial of the OX40 agonist ivuxolimab. These receptors all come from an adult with an advanced solid tumor such as melanoma, head and neck, liver or kidney cancer.

The V gene is TRBV28, the J gene TRBJ2-1, with 8 positions matching TRBD1. The length of the CDR3 is 16 residues. Germline CDR1 reads MDHEN; CDR2 reads SYDVKM. The V and J ends lost 2 bases and 4 bases, in that order; junction bases with no gene match: 7. CDR3 amino acids: CASSLGQGAPYNEQFF. The DNA for the CDR3 is TGTGCCAGCAGTTTAGGGCAGGGGGCGCCTTACAATGAGCAGTTCTTC.

This chain connects TRBV5-1 to TRBJ2-1, with a possible D match to TRBD2 (6 bases). The germline CDR1 and CDR2 sequences are SGHRS and YFSETQ. The V end lost 4 bases, the J end lost 7 bases, and 15 bases lay between the germline ends. The CDR3 has 14 residues. The CDR3 DNA is TGCGCCAGCAGCGTACCCGGGACTCCGAATGAGCAGTTCTTC. Residues: CASSVPGTPNEQFF.

The chain links TRBV14 to TRBJ2-4; D might be TRBD2 (6 bases). V was clipped by 3 bases and J by 6 bases, with 15 bases between them. There are 15 residues in the CDR3. Germline V CDR1 and CDR2: SGHDN, FVKESK. The CDR3 nucleotides are TGTGCCAGCAGCCAGTACGGGAGAGGTATAAACATTCAGTACTTC. It specifies CASSQYGRGINIQYF.

The rearrangement links TRBV5-1 to TRBJ1-2, with TRBD1 matching over 8 bases. The CDR3 covers 15 residues. V lost 2 bases to trimming and J lost 1 base; unmatched junction nucleotides: 4. The germline V gene has CDR1 SGHRS and CDR2 YFSETQ. CDR3: CASSLGDRFNYGYTF. The CDR3 DNA reads as TGCGCCAGCAGCTTAGGGGACAGGTTTAACTATGGCTACACCTTC.

The rearrangement joins TRBV5-1 to TRBJ2-7; maybe TRBD2 (6 bases). CDR3 size: 15 residues. Between the trimmed V and J ends, which lost 4 bases and 0 bases, there was a span of 14 bases. Germline V CDR1 and CDR2: SGHRS, YFSETQ. CDR3 in DNA: TGCGCCAGCAGCCCCGGGGGAGGCGGCTCCTACGAGCAGTACGTC. Its translation: CASSPGGGGSYEQYV.

The chain carries TRBV5-4 and TRBJ2-3, with 7 bases matching TRBD2. The germline V gene encodes CDR1 SGHNT and CDR2 YYREEE (reference sequence). Losses at the gene ends were 4 bases for V and 3 bases for J; bases not matched to a gene: 11. The CDR3 length is 16 residues. The CDR3 protein is CASSAGTNGVTDTQYF. In nucleotides, the CDR3 is TGTGCCAGCAGCGCCGGGACTAACGGCGTAACAGATACGCAGTATTTT.

This chain links TRBV15 with TRBJ2-2; D ambiguous. This CDR3 has 16 residues. CDR1 is LNHNV, CDR2 YYDKDF, per germline (reference sequence). V lost 5 bases to trimming and J lost 0 bases, with 13 bases between them. This CDR3 is CATSPFSVANTGELFF. In DNA, the CDR3 is TGTGCCACCAGCCCCTTCTCGGTCGCGAACACCGGGGAGCTGTTTTTT.

The gene calls are TRBV7-9 and TRBJ1-3; D gene ambiguous. The germline V gene encodes CDR1 SEHNR and CDR2 FQNEAQ (reference sequence). The CDR3 totals 14 residues. Trimming pared 8 bases from V and 0 bases from J, leaving 11 bases between. CDR3 loop: CASLLGSSGNTIYF. For the CDR3, the DNA is TGTGCCAGCCTTTTGGGATCCTCTGGAAACACCATATATTTT.

This rearrangement joins TRBV18 to TRBJ2-7, with D possibly being TRBD1 (5 bases). The CDR3 consists of 13 residues. The V gene lost 1 base and the J gene lost 1 base, with 5 bases spanning the gap. The germline V gene has CDR1 KGHSH and CDR2 LQKENI. The DNA of the CDR3 is TGTGCCAGCTCACCACGACAGTCCTACGAGCAGTACGTC. Residues: CASSPRQSYEQYV.

There are a few counts of this clone. This chain joins TRBV10-1 and TRBJ2-3; 7 positions match TRBD2. V was clipped by 3 bases and J by 0 bases; unmatched bases: 0. Germline values: CDR1 WNHNN, CDR2 SYGVQD (reference sequence). The CDR3 runs 14 residues. The CDR3 sequence: CASSEAGSTDTQYF. The CDR3, as DNA: TGCGCCAGCAGTGAAGCGGGGAGCACAGATACGCAGTATTTT.

This chain joins TRBV27 and TRBJ1-2; TRBD1 matches 9 bases. With V trimmed by 5 bases and J by 4 bases, 8 bases remained unmatched. Germline V gives CDR1 MNHEY, CDR2 SMNVEV (reference sequence). The CDR3 loop spans 15 amino acids. CDR3 loop: CASSPSIQGAYGYTF. CDR3 nucleotides: TGTGCCAGCAGTCCGTCGATACAGGGGGCCTATGGCTACACCTTC.

The genes are TRBV11-3 and TRBJ2-6; 7 positions match TRBD2. V lost 5 bases and J lost 0; bases outside the gene matches: 10. The germline V gene encodes CDR1 SGHNT and CDR2 YENEEA. The CDR3 consists of 18 residues. CDR3 bases: TGTGCCAGCAGCCCAGGTCCGGGGAGGGCCTCTGGGGCCAACGTCCTGACTTTC. It encodes CASSPGPGRASGANVLTF.

The chain recombines TRBV6-6 with TRBJ2-7; D is ambiguous. There are 15 residues in the CDR3. Between the trimmed V and J ends, which lost 2 bases and 7 bases, there was a span of 18 bases. Germline CDR1 MNHNY, CDR2 SVGAGI (reference sequence). DNA for the CDR3: TGTGCCAGCAGTTACCCCACGGGTACTACGGTGGAGCAGTACTTC. It yields the protein CASSYPTGTTVEQYF.

The CDR3 DNA reads TGTGCCAGCAGACCGGGACAGGGACATGGCTACACCTTC. Amino acid sequence: CASRPGQGHGYTF. The genes are TRBV6-1 and TRBJ1-2; 9 bases are shared with TRBD1. V trimming: 6 bases; J trimming: 6 bases; junction bases outside the gene matches: 5. The CDR3 extends over 13 amino acids. Germline V gene data show CDR1 as MNHNS and CDR2 as SASEGT.

The J gene is TRBJ2-3, the V gene TRBV9; TRBD2 agrees at 9 bases. With V trimmed by 4 bases and J by 3 bases, 3 bases remained unmatched. CDR1 and CDR2 (germline): SGDLS, YYNGEE. There are 14 residues in the CDR3. CDR3: CASSLLAGTDTQYF. The CDR3 DNA reads as TGTGCCAGCAGCCTCCTAGCGGGGACAGATACGCAGTATTTT.

The J gene is TRBJ2-7, the V gene TRBV18; D gene ambiguous. Germline assignment: CDR1 KGHSH and CDR2 LQKENI. V shed 1 base and J shed 0 bases, with 7 bases lying between them. The CDR3 extends over 14 amino acids. CDR3 protein: CASSPQKFSYEQYV. The DNA of the CDR3 is TGTGCCAGCTCACCACAAAAATTCTCCTACGAGCAGTACGTC.

The chain uses TRBV14 and TRBJ2-1; D gene ambiguous. The CDR3 extends over 12 amino acids. Germline CDR1 is SGHDN and CDR2 is FVKESK. V was clipped by 0 bases and J by 11 bases, with 8 bases between them. CDR3 nucleotides: TGTGCCAGCAGCCAAGATGGACGGAAGCAGTTCTTC. Its protein is CASSQDGRKQFF.

V gene TRBV4-2 combines with J gene TRBJ2-1; 11 nucleotides agree with TRBD2. The CDR3 has 16 amino acids. CDR1 and CDR2 from the germline V gene are LGHNA and YNFKEQ. V shed 3 bases, J shed 6 bases, and the junction held 7 bases outside the gene matches. The CDR3 DNA sequence: TGTGCCAGCAGCCAGGATTCCGGGACTAGCGGCAATGAGCAGTTCTTC. It is translated as CASSQDSGTSGNEQFF.

The chain recombines TRBV5-4 with TRBJ1-4, with 9 bases that match TRBD1. CDR3 length: 14 amino acids. Looked up from germline, CDR1 is SGHNT and CDR2 is YYREEE (reference sequence). V lost 5 bases, J lost 8 bases, and 7 bases stayed unmatched. CDR3 nucleotide sequence: TGTGCCAGCAGTTCGGACAGGGGTGGCGAAAAACTGTTTTTT. This translates into CASSSDRGGEKLFF.

The chain has TRBV7-9 and TRBJ1-4; 7 nucleotides line up with TRBD1. This CDR3 is 13 amino acids long. J lost 4 bases, V lost 10 bases, and 6 bases had no gene match. The germline gives CDR1 SEHNR, CDR2 FQNEAQ (reference sequence). CDR3 amino acids: CATNDRVNEKLFF. The CDR3 nucleotides read TGTGCCACCAACGACAGGGTTAATGAAAAACTGTTTTTT.

In its sample, this clone was seen once. The J gene is TRBJ2-3, the V gene TRBV4-2; possible D gene TRBD1, 5 bases. Trimming stripped 2 bases from V and 6 bases from J, with 6 bases between. CDR3 size: 12 residues. Germline assignment: CDR1 LGHNA and CDR2 YNFKEQ. The CDR3 nucleotides read TGTGCCAGCAGCCAAAACAGGGATACGCAGTATTTT. Translated: CASSQNRDTQYF.

CDR3 nucleotide sequence: TGTGCCAGCAGCACTCCGGGACAGGGGGCTCGTGGCTACACCTTC. Its protein is CASSTPGQGARGYTF. V is TRBV7-8 and J is TRBJ1-2, with 12 bases fitting TRBD1. This CDR3 is built from 15 residues. J was trimmed by 7 bases and V by 5 bases; bases with no gene match: 8. The germline V gene encodes CDR1 SGHVS and CDR2 FQNEAQ. The whole variable domain, filled in from reference TRBV7-8 and TRBJ1-2, reads GAGVSQSPRYKVAKRGQDVALRCDPISGHVSLFWYQQALGQGPEFLTYFQNEAQLDKSGLPSDRFFAERPEGSVSTLKIQRTQQEDSAVYLCASSTPGQGARGYTFGSGTRLTVV.

This chain connects TRBV6-6 to TRBJ1-1; 7 bases are a match to TRBD1. The CDR3 totals 15 residues. Germline V lookup: CDR1 MNHNY, CDR2 SVGAGI (reference sequence). Trimming took 4 bases from V and 8 from J; bases not matched to a gene: 13. The CDR3 sequence is CASSWGDRTASEAFF. CDR3 in DNA: TGTGCCAGCAGTTGGGGGGACAGAACAGCTTCCGAAGCTTTCTTT.

The sample holds one count of this clone. The CDR3 protein is CASLTWSNQPQHF. CDR3 DNA sequence: TGTGCCAGCTTGACTTGGAGCAATCAGCCCCAGCATTTT. J is TRBJ1-5 and V is TRBV11-1; D not resolved. CDR1 is SGHAT and CDR2 is FQDESV in the germline V gene (reference sequence). The CDR3 extends over 13 amino acids. V was clipped by 8 bases and J by 1 base, with 9 bases between them.

The chain carries TRBV27 and TRBJ1-4; tentative D call: TRBD1 (5 bases). This CDR3 region has 15 residues. Trimming stripped 8 bases from V and 5 bases from J, with 18 bases between. CDR1 MNHEY and CDR2 SMNVEV come from the germline V gene (reference sequence). The CDR3 here is CASGTSGGRNEKLFF. The DNA for the CDR3 is TGTGCCAGCGGAACCTCGGGGGGGAGAAATGAAAAACTGTTTTTT.

The chain links TRBV7-9 to TRBJ2-3, with D possibly TRBD1 on 6 matching bases. CDR3 length equals 15 residues. The ends were cut back, 7 bases at V and 0 bases at J, with 14 bases in the middle. Looked up from germline, CDR1 is SEHNR and CDR2 is FQNEAQ (reference sequence). The CDR3 spells CASNGQGLSTDTQYF. The CDR3 bases are TGTGCCAGCAACGGCCAGGGGCTCAGCACAGATACGCAGTATTTT.

This chain joins TRBV28 and TRBJ2-3; no clear D gene. V lost 5 bases and J lost 5, with 14 bases in between. Per germline, CDR1 MDHEN and CDR2 SYDVKM. This CDR3 is 14 amino acids long. The CDR3 reads CASSPGLFVDTQYF. CDR3 coding DNA: TGTGCCAGCAGTCCTGGGCTATTTGTAGATACGCAGTATTTT.

To note about this clone: Distinct nucleotide sequences in the sample also encode this CDR3. The CDR3 loop is CASSLGGNEQFF. For the CDR3, the DNA is TGCGCCAGCAGCTTGGGAGGGAATGAGCAGTTCTTC. The rearrangement uses TRBV5-1 and TRBJ2-1; possibly TRBD2 for D (5 bases). V was shortened by 0 bases and J by 7 bases, with 5 bases between the two germline ends. This CDR3 is built from 12 residues. CDR1 is SGHRS and CDR2 is YFSETQ in the germline V gene.